This TCR beta chain was found in a study of T-cell reconstitution after alpha-beta-depleted transplantation in children. This sample's TCRbeta library carried unique molecular identifier barcodes. Each CDR3 protein gets one entry after TCRdb re-called the PCR reads with MiXCR. The sample has about 230,000 distinct CDR3 sequences; approximately 9.8% are singletons. This clonotype was seen at least ten times. The source of this sequence is a human donor who donated a stem cell graft to a child with SCID. This sample comprised PBMCs from the stem cell graft donor, obtained from the stem cell graft.

The CDR3, as DNA: TGCGCCAGCAGCTTGGCCGCGGGGAACTATGGCTACACCTTC. This codes for CASSLAAGNYGYTF. This chain uses TRBV5-1 with TRBJ1-2; D is uncertain. The CDR3 has 14 amino acids. The germline CDR1 and CDR2 sequences are SGHRS and YFSETQ. The V and J ends lost 0 bases and 2 bases respectively, with 8 bases between them.